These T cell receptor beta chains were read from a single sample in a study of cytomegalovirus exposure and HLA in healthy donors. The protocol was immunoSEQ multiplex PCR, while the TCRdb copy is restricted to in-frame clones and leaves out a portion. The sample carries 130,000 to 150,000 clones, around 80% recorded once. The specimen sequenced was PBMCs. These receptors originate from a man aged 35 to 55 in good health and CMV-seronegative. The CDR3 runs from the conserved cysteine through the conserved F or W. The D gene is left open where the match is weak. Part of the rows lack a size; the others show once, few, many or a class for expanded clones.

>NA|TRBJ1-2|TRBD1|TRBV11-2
CASSLVKGQGAHGYTF
TGTGCCAGCAGCTTAGTTAAAGGTCAGGGGGCTCATGGCTACACCTTC
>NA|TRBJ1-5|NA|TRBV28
CASSSQGPSNQPQHF
TGTGCCAGCAGTTCTCAGGGGCCAAGCAATCAGCCCCAGCATTTT
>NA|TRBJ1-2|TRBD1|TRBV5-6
CASSPGQGVGSGYTF
TGTGCCAGCAGCCCCGGACAGGGGGTAGGCTCTGGCTACACCTTC
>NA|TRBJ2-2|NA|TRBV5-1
CASSLVPETTGELFF
TGCGCCAGCAGCTTGGTGCCAGAAACCACCGGGGAGCTGTTTTTT
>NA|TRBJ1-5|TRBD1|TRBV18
CASSPDRTGNQPQHF
TGTGCCAGCTCACCCGATAGGACAGGGAATCAGCCCCAGCATTTT
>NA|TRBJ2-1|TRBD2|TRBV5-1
CASSLPAGGGSEQFF
TGCGCCAGCAGCTTGCCAGCGGGGGGTGGAAGTGAGCAGTTCTTC
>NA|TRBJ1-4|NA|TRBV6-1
CASSARQSGATNEKLFF
TGTGCCAGCAGTGCTCGACAGTCGGGTGCAACTAATGAAAAACTGTTTTTT
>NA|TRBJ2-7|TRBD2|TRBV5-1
CASSPTGTSGTEQYF
TGCGCCAGCAGCCCCACCGGGACTAGCGGTACCGAGCAGTACTTC
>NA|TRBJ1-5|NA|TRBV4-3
CASSSRSGQPQHF
TGCGCCAGCAGCTCCCGAAGCGGTCAGCCCCAGCATTTT
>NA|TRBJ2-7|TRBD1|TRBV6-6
CASSYSRGQGANEQYF
TGTGCCAGCAGTTACTCACGCGGGCAGGGGGCCAACGAGCAGTACTTC
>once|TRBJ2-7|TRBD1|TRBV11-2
CASSRAGLGQGREQYF
TGTGCCAGCAGCCGAGCGGGCCTGGGACAGGGTAGGGAGCAGTACTTC
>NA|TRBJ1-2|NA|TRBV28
CAIRGAVWGYTF
TGTGCCATCCGGGGGGCGGTTTGGGGCTACACCTTC
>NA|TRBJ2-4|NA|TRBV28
CASSLETVLAKNIQYF
TGTGCCAGCAGTTTAGAGACAGTCCTAGCCAAAAACATTCAGTACTTC
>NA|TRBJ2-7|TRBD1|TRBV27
CASRGTGLYEQYF
TGTGCCAGCAGGGGGACAGGTCTCTACGAGCAGTACTTC
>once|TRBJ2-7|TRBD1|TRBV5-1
CASSFTGGALYEQYF
TGCGCCAGCAGCTTTACAGGGGGCGCGCTCTACGAGCAGTACTTC
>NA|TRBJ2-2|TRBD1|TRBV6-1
CASSEEGQGHTGELFF
TGTGCCAGCAGTGAAGAGGGACAGGGCCACACCGGGGAGCTGTTTTTT
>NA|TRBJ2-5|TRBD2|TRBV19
CASSRWLAGGNQETQYF
TGTGCCAGTAGTAGGTGGCTAGCGGGGGGAAACCAAGAGACCCAGTACTTC
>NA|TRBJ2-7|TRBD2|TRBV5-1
CASSGGLAGLIEQYF
TGCGCCAGCAGCGGGGGACTAGCGGGCTTGATCGAGCAGTACTTC
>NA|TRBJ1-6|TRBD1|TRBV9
CASSRTGSNSPLHF
TGTGCCAGCAGCCGGACAGGGTCGAATTCACCCCTCCACTTT
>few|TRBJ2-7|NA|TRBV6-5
CASSDGDSYREQYF
TGTGCCAGCAGTGACGGGGATTCCTATCGTGAGCAGTACTTC
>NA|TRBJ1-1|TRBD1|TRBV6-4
CASSGDRGGEKNTEAFF
TGTGCCAGCAGTGGGGACAGGGGGGGTGAGAAGAACACTGAAGCTTTCTTT
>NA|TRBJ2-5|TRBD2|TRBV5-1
CASRPTSGGAGETQYF
TGCGCCAGCAGGCCGACTAGCGGGGGGGCCGGGGAGACCCAGTACTTC
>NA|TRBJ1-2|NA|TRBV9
CASSQRLNDYGYTF
TGTGCCAGCAGCCAGAGACTGAACGACTATGGCTACACCTTC
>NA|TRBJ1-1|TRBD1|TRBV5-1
CASSLYGQGTKAFF
TGCGCCAGCAGCCTATACGGACAGGGCACAAAAGCTTTCTTT
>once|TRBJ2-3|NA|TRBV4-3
CASSQDQGVGPQYF
TGCGCCAGCAGCCAAGATCAGGGCGTCGGTCCGCAGTATTTT
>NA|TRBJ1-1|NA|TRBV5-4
CASSLYGTPTGNTEAFF
TGTGCCAGCAGCTTATATGGGACTCCTACGGGGAACACTGAAGCTTTCTTT
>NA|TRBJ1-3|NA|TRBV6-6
CASSSEYSGNTIYF
TGTGCCAGCAGCTCAGAATACTCTGGAAACACCATATATTTT
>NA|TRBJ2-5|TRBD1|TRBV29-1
CSVGDRGLGEQYF
TGCAGCGTCGGTGACAGGGGGCTAGGGGAGCAGTACTTC
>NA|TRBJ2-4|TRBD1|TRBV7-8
CASSPLQGPGNIQYF
TGTGCCAGCAGCCCCCTACAGGGGCCCGGAAACATTCAGTACTTC
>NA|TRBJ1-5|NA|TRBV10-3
CAISEYQGVQPQHF
TGTGCCATCAGTGAGTACCAGGGTGTTCAGCCCCAGCATTTT
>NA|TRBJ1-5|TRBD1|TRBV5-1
CASRRAGGSEPQHF
TGCGCCAGCAGGCGGGCAGGGGGCAGTGAGCCCCAGCATTTT
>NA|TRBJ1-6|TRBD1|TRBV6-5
CASRSRGIGNSPLHF
TGTGCCAGCAGGTCCAGGGGGATTGGTAATTCACCCCTCCACTTT
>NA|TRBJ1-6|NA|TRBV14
CASSQDIGGYNSPLHF
TGTGCCAGCAGCCAAGATATAGGGGGCTATAATTCACCCCTCCACTTT
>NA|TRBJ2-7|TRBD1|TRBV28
CASSSQLGQGGNLEQYF
TGTGCCAGCAGTTCTCAACTTGGACAGGGAGGAAACCTCGAGCAGTACTTC
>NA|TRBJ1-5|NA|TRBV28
CASSLGHNQPQHF
TGTGCCAGCAGTTTAGGGCACAATCAGCCCCAGCATTTT
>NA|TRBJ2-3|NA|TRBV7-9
CASSPRGGSSTDTQYF
TGTGCCAGCAGCCCGAGGGGGGGGTCGAGCACAGATACGCAGTATTTT
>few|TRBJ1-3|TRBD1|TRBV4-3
CASSQDGDSSGNTIYF
TGCGCCAGCAGCCAAGATGGGGACAGCTCTGGAAACACCATATATTTT
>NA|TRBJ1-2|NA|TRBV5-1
CASSGGGANYGYTF
TGCGCCAGCAGCGGCGGGGGGGCTAACTATGGCTACACCTTC
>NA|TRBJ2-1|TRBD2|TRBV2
CASSSGGSSYNEQFF
TGTGCCAGCAGTAGCGGGGGGAGCTCCTACAATGAGCAGTTCTTC
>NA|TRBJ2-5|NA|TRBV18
CASSLSTGRQETQYF
TGTGCCAGCTCACTCTCTACAGGTAGACAAGAGACCCAGTACTTC
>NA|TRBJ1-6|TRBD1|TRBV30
CAWRPGDRGRLQGSPLHF
TGTGCCTGGAGACCCGGGGACAGGGGGCGTCTTCAAGGTTCACCCCTCCACTTT
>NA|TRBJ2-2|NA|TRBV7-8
CASSLGQRANTGELFF
TGTGCCAGCAGCTTAGGACAGCGCGCGAACACCGGGGAGCTGTTTTTT
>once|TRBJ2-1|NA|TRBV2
CASEIAGVNEQFF
TGTGCCAGCGAAATAGCAGGGGTGAATGAGCAGTTCTTC
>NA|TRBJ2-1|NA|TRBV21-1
CASKQGGGDYNEQFF
TGTGCCAGCAAGCAAGGAGGGGGGGACTACAATGAGCAGTTCTTC
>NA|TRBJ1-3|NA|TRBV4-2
CASSQDLDRSVSGNTIYF
TGTGCCAGCAGCCAAGATCTCGACAGGTCTGTCTCTGGAAACACCATATATTTT
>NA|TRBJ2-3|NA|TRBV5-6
CASSLGMTSTDTQYF
TGTGCCAGCAGCTTAGGAATGACTAGCACAGATACGCAGTATTTT
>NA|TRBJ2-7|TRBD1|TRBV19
CASSTPGQHTYEQYF
TGTGCCAGTAGTACACCGGGACAGCATACCTACGAGCAGTACTTC
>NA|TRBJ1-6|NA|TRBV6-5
CASSYSPTGNSPLHF
TGTGCCAGCAGTTACTCGCCGACAGGCAATTCACCCCTCCACTTT
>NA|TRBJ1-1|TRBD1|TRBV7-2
CASSLEGQGNTEAFF
TGTGCCAGCAGCTTAGAAGGACAGGGGAACACTGAAGCTTTCTTT
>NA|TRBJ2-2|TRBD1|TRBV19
CASSTTDRVISNTGELFF
TGTGCCAGTAGTACAACAGACAGGGTAATATCGAACACCGGGGAGCTGTTTTTT
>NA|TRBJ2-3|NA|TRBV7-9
CASSFSRGTDTQYF
TGTGCCAGCAGCTTTTCCAGGGGTACAGATACGCAGTATTTT